This T cell receptor (beta chain) is drawn from a study of blood T cell repertoires in COVID-19. The wider study: From the United States, Italy and Spain came samples of acute and convalescent COVID-19. T cells, B-cell-depleted T cells, or PBMCs provided the cDNA or gDNA that served as material.

In the authors' workflow: For nucleated cells, counts were estimated from reference gene primer amplification. Produced via immunoSEQ multiplex PCR; TCRdb's table is partial and in-frame only. The V and J calls and the clone size are those of that table, but D and trimming were determined from the DNA. The repertoire includes 100,000 to 150,000 clones, around four fifths of them detected once, and more than 5.5% sits in the top ten. Germline trimming cut 4 bases from V and 5 bases from J; bases unmatched to any gene: 15. Germline V gene data show CDR1 as SGHTA and CDR2 as FQGTGA. The CDR3 loop spans 18 amino acids.

Material for sequencing was peripheral blood. The rearrangement links TRBV7-3 to TRBJ2-2; 8 bases are shared with TRBD1. This receptor was obtained from a man aged 55 to 69 with acute or convalescent COVID-19. The CDR3 protein is CASSWSPQQGVTTGELFF. CDR3 in DNA: TGTGCCAGCAGCTGGAGCCCTCAACAGGGGGTAACAACCGGGGAGCTGTTTTTT.